Each of the 16 T cell receptor beta chains below was sequenced from the same sample in a study of T-cell memory formation after mild COVID-19. One entry per CDR3 protein, called by TCRdb with MiXCR from the 5' RACE reads. This sample has roughly 310,000 distinct CDR3 sequences, with around 15% found just once. Input material: PBMCs or a T cell subset sorted from them (not recorded which). These TCRs come from a man younger than 35 who had mild COVID-19 (a few samples of this study predate the infection). Cell type and time point are not known.

A few counts support this clonotype. The chain combines TRBV29-1 with TRBJ2-3; no definite D call. V lost 3 bases and J lost 2, with 9 bases in between. The CDR3 contains 13 residues. Germline lookup yields CDR1 SQVTM and CDR2 ANQGSEA. Here the CDR3 reads CSVEGRLTDTQYF. CDR3 DNA: TGCAGCGTTGAGGGCAGACTCACAGATACGCAGTATTTT.

CDR3 sequence reads: CASSDGGVGTDTQYF. The CDR3, as DNA: TGTGCCAGCAGCGACGGGGGGGTCGGCACAGATACGCAGTATTTT. The rearrangement links TRBV12-3 or TRBV12-4 to TRBJ2-3, with TRBD2 identical over 8 bases. The CDR3 contains 15 residues. Trimming at V came to 6 bases and at J to 1 base, leaving 6 bases not matched to a gene.

The chain has TRBV4-1 and TRBJ2-4; 7 bases map to TRBD1. The CDR3 spans 22 residues. V was clipped by 1 base and J by 0 bases; unmatched bases: 21. CDR1 and CDR2 (germline): MGHRA, YSYEKL. This CDR3 is CASSQGKLQGPFPNLAKNIQYF. The CDR3 nucleotides read TGCGCCAGCAGCCAAGGAAAATTACAGGGGCCCTTCCCAAATCTAGCCAAAAACATTCAGTACTTC.

A few counts support this clonotype. The chain has TRBV4-3 and TRBJ2-2; TRBD1 is a possible D gene (6 bases). Per germline, CDR1 LGHNA and CDR2 YSLEER. Between the trimmed V and J ends, which lost 5 bases and 2 bases, there was a span of 12 bases. This CDR3 is 15 amino acids long. CDR3 sequence: CASSEDRANTGELFF. The CDR3 nucleotides read TGCGCCAGCAGCGAGGACAGAGCAAACACCGGGGAGCTGTTTTTT.

This clonotype was seen more than once but under ten times. The V and J genes are TRBV6-2 or TRBV6-3 and TRBJ1-2; a possible D gene is TRBD1 (6 bases). This CDR3 region has 13 residues. The germline V gene encodes CDR1 MNHEY and CDR2 SVGEGT. V lost 2 bases and J 2 bases, leaving 6 bases between the germline ends. CDR3 sequence: CASSYDRNYGYTF. CDR3 in DNA: TGTGCCAGCAGTTACGACAGGAACTATGGCTACACCTTC.

This clonotype was seen more than once but under ten times. The chain uses TRBV25-1 and TRBJ2-7, with 8 bases matching TRBD2. This CDR3 comprises 17 residues. Unmatched junction bases numbered 13, after V lost 3 bases and J lost 3 bases. The V gene's germline CDR1 is MGHDK and CDR2 SYGVNS. The CDR3 sequence is CASSDPAGGLPNYEQYV. CDR3 bases: TGTGCCAGCAGTGATCCGGCGGGGGGACTTCCTAACTACGAGCAGTACGTC.

This clonotype showed up just a few times. The gene calls are TRBV9 and TRBJ2-3; unclear D gene. V was pared by 4 bases and J by 0 bases, with 12 bases between. The CDR3 contains 15 residues. Per germline, CDR1 SGDLS and CDR2 YYNGEE. In DNA, the CDR3 is TGTGCCAGCAGCTCCCAGGTGGCTAGCACAGATACGCAGTATTTT. Translation gives CASSSQVASTDTQYF.

The rearrangement uses TRBV11-3 and TRBJ2-1; TRBD2 is a possible D gene (6 bases). V lost 4 bases and J lost 7, with 20 bases in between. In germline, CDR1 is SGHNT, CDR2 YENEEA. The CDR3 extends over 16 amino acids. DNA for the CDR3: TGTGCCAGCAGCTCGACCCCCTTAGGAGGGATGAATGAGCAGTTCTTC. Its translation is CASSSTPLGGMNEQFF.

This sequence joins TRBV7-9 and TRBJ2-2; D possibly corresponds to TRBD2 (5 bases). Trimming cost V 4 bases and J 5 bases, with 11 bases left between them. This CDR3 is built from 14 residues. Germline V gene sequence: CDR1 SEHNR, CDR2 FQNEAQ (reference sequence). The CDR3 here is CASSYRGKTGELFF. CDR3 bases: TGTGCCAGCAGCTATCGAGGGAAAACCGGGGAGCTGTTTTTT.

The chain links TRBV7-6 to TRBJ2-1; D is ambiguous. Germline V gene data show CDR1 as SGHVS and CDR2 as FNYEAQ. The CDR3 runs 12 residues. V was cut by 5 bases and J by 5 bases, with 7 bases left in between. The CDR3 sequence: CASSLTHNEQFF. In DNA, the CDR3 is TGTGCCAGCAGCCTGACCCACAATGAGCAGTTCTTC.

The table lists this clonotype with many counts. The chain joins TRBV4-3 to TRBJ2-3; 9 bases agree with TRBD2. The CDR3 is 16 amino acids. Germline lookup yields CDR1 LGHNA and CDR2 YSLEER. J gave up 6 bases and V 4 bases, and 11 bases lay outside the gene matches. This CDR3 reads CASSPLASGVADTQYF. The CDR3 DNA follows: TGCGCCAGCAGCCCTCTCGCTAGCGGGGTAGCGGATACGCAGTATTTT.

This clonotype was seen a few times. This CDR3 reads CASSLEVGGRIREQYV. CDR3 DNA sequence: TGTGCCAGCAGCTTAGAGGTCGGGGGACGCATCCGCGAGCAGTACGTC. The rearrangement uses TRBV7-9 and TRBJ2-7; D is perhaps TRBD2 (6 bases). In germline, CDR1 is SEHNR, CDR2 FQNEAQ (reference sequence). V shed 1 base and J shed 6 bases, with 19 bases lying between them. This CDR3 is built from 16 residues.

V and J are TRBV4-1 and TRBJ1-5; 10 bases agree with TRBD1. Looked up from germline, CDR1 is MGHRA and CDR2 is YSYEKL. CDR3 length equals 16 residues. V was clipped by 2 bases and J by 4 bases; unmatched bases: 5. CDR3 loop: CASSQFRDRGNQPQHF. CDR3 nucleotides: TGCGCCAGCAGCCAATTCCGGGACAGGGGTAATCAGCCCCAGCATTTT.

This chain uses TRBV7-2 with TRBJ1-1; D might be TRBD1 (6 bases). The CDR3 has 15 residues. Trimming removed 5 bases from V and 1 base from J, with 14 bases in between. CDR1 SGHTA and CDR2 FQGNSA come from the germline V gene. The CDR3 here is CASSPVGGRNTEAFF. CDR3 coding DNA: TGTGCCAGCAGCCCCGTGGGGGGGCGGAACACTGAAGCTTTCTTT. The variable domain in full, with the rest retrieved from reference TRBV7-2 and TRBJ1-1, is GAGVSQSPSNKVTEKGKDVELRCDPISGHTALYWYRQSLGQGLEFLIYFQGNSAPDKSGLPSDRFSAERTGGSVSTLTIQRTQQEDSAVYLCASSPVGGRNTEAFFGQGTRLTVV.

The V and J genes are TRBV7-9 and TRBJ2-7, with D perhaps matching TRBD1 (5 bases). Trimming left V 1 base short and J 3 bases short, with 16 bases between. The CDR3 contains 16 residues. Per germline, CDR1 SEHNR and CDR2 FQNEAQ (reference sequence). The CDR3 here is CASSLGSQGTLYEQYF. Written as DNA, the CDR3 is TGTGCCAGCAGCTTAGGAAGTCAGGGCACCCTCTACGAGCAGTACTTC.

The J gene is TRBJ2-1, the V gene TRBV5-1; 9 bases are a match to TRBD2. Losses at the gene ends were 4 bases for V and 7 bases for J; bases not matched to a gene: 9. CDR1 is SGHRS, CDR2 YFSETQ, per germline. This CDR3 region has 15 residues. The CDR3 spells CASSPRLAEKNEQFF. The CDR3 DNA follows: TGCGCCAGCAGCCCCAGACTAGCGGAGAAGAATGAGCAGTTCTTC.